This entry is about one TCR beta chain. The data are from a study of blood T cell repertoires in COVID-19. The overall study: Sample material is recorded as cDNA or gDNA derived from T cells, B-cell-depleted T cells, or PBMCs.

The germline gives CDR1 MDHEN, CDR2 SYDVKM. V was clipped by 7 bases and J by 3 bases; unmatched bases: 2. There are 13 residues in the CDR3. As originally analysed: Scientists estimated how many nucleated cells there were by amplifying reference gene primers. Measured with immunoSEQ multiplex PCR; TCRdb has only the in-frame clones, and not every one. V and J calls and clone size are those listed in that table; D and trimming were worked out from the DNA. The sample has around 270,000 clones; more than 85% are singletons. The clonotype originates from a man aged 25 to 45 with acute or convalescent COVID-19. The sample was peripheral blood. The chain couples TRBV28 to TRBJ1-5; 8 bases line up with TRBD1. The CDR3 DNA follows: TGTGCCAGCAAGGGACAGGTCAATCAGCCCCAGCATTTT. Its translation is CASKGQVNQPQHF.